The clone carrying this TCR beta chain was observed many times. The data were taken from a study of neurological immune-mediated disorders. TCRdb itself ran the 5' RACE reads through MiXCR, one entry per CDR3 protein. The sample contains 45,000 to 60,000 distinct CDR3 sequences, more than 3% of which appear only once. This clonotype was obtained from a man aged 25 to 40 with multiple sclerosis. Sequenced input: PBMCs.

CDR3 loop: CASSGTSGTPDYNEQFF. The CDR3 nucleotides are TGTGCCAGCAGTGGGACTAGCGGGACGCCCGACTACAATGAGCAGTTCTTC. The rearrangement uses TRBV2 and TRBJ2-1, with TRBD2 matching over 12 bases. V was clipped by 4 bases and J by 3 bases; unmatched bases: 7. CDR3 length: 17 amino acids. Germline CDR1 is SNHLY and CDR2 is FYNNEI.